Here is one TCR beta chain with its context. This sample stems from a study of blood T cell repertoires in COVID-19. Study summary: The cDNA or gDNA used as material had been derived from T cells, B-cell-depleted T cells, or PBMCs.

As processed by the authors: Estimation of nucleated cell counts was performed using reference gene primer amplification. The protocol was immunoSEQ multiplex PCR, while the TCRdb copy is restricted to in-frame clones and leaves out a portion. That table gives V, J and clone size, and the DNA gave D and trimming. The table lists 150,000 to 180,000 clones, roughly 83% of them singletons, with about an eighth in the top ten. The V gene's germline CDR1 is LGHDT and CDR2 YNNKEL (reference sequence). This CDR3 comprises 14 residues. V shed 1 base and J shed 2 bases, with 8 bases lying between them. The sequenced material came from peripheral blood. V usage is TRBV3-1 (or the pseudogene TRBV3-2) and J usage is TRBJ2-5, with D possibly TRBD1 on 6 matching bases. This TCR derives from a woman aged 60-75 years with COVID-19, enrolled during active disease. The CDR3 bases are TGTGCCAGCAGCCAAGGAGGGGGACAAGAGACCCAGTACTTC. Translating gives CASSQGGGQETQYF.